What follows are 3 T cell receptor beta chains derived from one specimen sequenced in a study of OX40 agonist ivuxolimab in advanced cancers. Profiled with immunoSEQ multiplex PCR; TCRdb holds only in-frame clones, not every one. This sample carries tens of thousands of clones, approximately 91% of them seen once, and the ten largest clones take approximately 0.38%. The specimen comprised CD4+ or CD8+ T cells sorted from blood, sampled in a trial of the OX40 agonist ivuxolimab. The source of these receptors is an adult with an advanced solid tumor such as melanoma, head and neck, liver or kidney cancer.

This chain joins TRBV2 and TRBJ2-7, with D perhaps matching TRBD2 (5 bases). In germline, CDR1 is SNHLY, CDR2 FYNNEI. Trimming left V 5 bases short and J 4 bases short, with 15 bases between. The CDR3 extends over 14 amino acids. CDR3 in DNA: TGTGCCAGCAGTCAAGAATATGGCGGGTACGAGCAGTACTTC. This sequence encodes CASSQEYGGYEQYF.

J is TRBJ2-7 and V is TRBV11-3; possible D gene TRBD1, 5 bases. With 3 bases removed from V and 5 bases from J, the gap between germline ends came to 14 bases. The CDR3 sequence is 14 residues long. Germline V CDR1 and CDR2: SGHNT, YENEEA. DNA for the CDR3: TGTGCCAGCAGCTTCCTAGGGGATCTGGACGAGCAGTACTTC. As protein: CASSFLGDLDEQYF.

The chain employs TRBV5-3 and TRBJ1-2, with no clear D. TRBV5-3 counts as an open reading frame of uncertain function. The CDR3 is 12 residues long. V lost 3 bases to trimming and J lost 7 bases, with 10 bases between them. CDR3 sequence reads: CARSSGCFGYTF. The CDR3 bases are TGTGCCAGAAGCTCCGGGTGCTTTGGCTACACCTTC.